A selection of T cell receptor beta chains follows, all from one sample in a study of T cell repertoires in cytomegalovirus infection. TCRdb itself ran the reads through MiXCR, one entry per CDR3 protein. The sample records 450,000 to 650,000 distinct CDR3 sequences, 26% being singletons. The sequenced material came from PBMCs. Source of these receptors: a human donor in good health (CMV status not recorded). Some clones in this sample may be carry-over from other donors' samples. The CDR3 runs from the conserved cysteine through the conserved F or W. A D gene is named only where the DNA matches it firmly. Not every row has a clone size; where given, it reads once, few, many or a size class.

CASSDGGLAGNTIYF	TGTGCCAGCAGTGACGGGGGCCTTGCTGGAAACACCATATATTTT	few	TRBV25-1	TRBJ1-3	NA
CASSQEAGGLGGFTEAFF	TGTGCCAGCAGCCAAGAGGCGGGGGGGCTGGGGGGGTTCACTGAAGCTTTCTTT	few	TRBV4-2	TRBJ1-1	NA
CATRKTSGYNEQFF	TGTGCCACCAGAAAGACTAGCGGTTACAATGAGCAGTTCTTC	few	TRBV15	TRBJ2-1	TRBD2
CAWSRDRERRMRELFF	TGTGCCTGGAGTAGGGACAGGGAGAGAAGAATGAGGGAACTGTTTTTT	NA	TRBV30	TRBJ1-4	TRBD1
CASSTSGNTIYF	TGTGCCAGCAGTACTTCTGGAAACACCATATATTTT	few	TRBV2	TRBJ1-3	NA
CASSMGQPHSGNTIYF	TGTGCCAGCAGTATGGGACAGCCGCACTCTGGAAACACCATATATTTT	NA	TRBV6-1	TRBJ1-3	TRBD1
CASSATPETQYF	TGTGCCAGCAGCGCGACCCCAGAGACCCAGTACTTC	few	TRBV11-2	TRBJ2-5	NA
CASTKDRSNEKLFF	TGTGCCAGTACTAAAGACAGGAGTAATGAAAAACTGTTTTTT	NA	TRBV19	TRBJ1-4	NA
CASSEAGGGEQFF	TGTGCCAGCAGTGAAGCAGGAGGGGGAGAGCAGTTCTTC	few	TRBV2	TRBJ2-1	NA
CSVEASSGHNEQFF	TGCAGCGTTGAAGCCTCTAGCGGTCACAATGAGCAGTTCTTC	NA	TRBV29-1	TRBJ2-1	TRBD2
CASTLGQGAMNTEAFF	TGTGCCAGCACCCTGGGACAGGGGGCTATGAACACTGAAGCTTTCTTT	few	TRBV6-2/TRBV6-3	TRBJ1-1	TRBD1
CSAPGGLRDTEAFF	TGCAGTGCCCCGGGTGGGTTGAGGGACACTGAAGCTTTCTTT	few	TRBV20-1	TRBJ1-1	NA
CASSRPGDGYTF	TGTGCCAGCAGTCGCCCCGGGGATGGCTACACCTTC	NA	TRBV12-3/TRBV12-4	TRBJ1-2	NA
CASSFRQGHEQYF	TGTGCCAGCAGTTTCCGACAGGGCCACGAGCAGTACTTC	few	TRBV6-5	TRBJ2-7	TRBD1
CSVVAGYETQYF	TGCAGCGTTGTGGCAGGGTACGAGACCCAGTACTTC	few	TRBV29-1	TRBJ2-5	NA
CASSLRTSYEQYF	TGTGCCAGCAGCCTCCGGACTAGCTACGAGCAGTACTTC	few	TRBV11-3	TRBJ2-7	TRBD2
CSATADNEQFF	TGCAGTGCCACGGCGGACAATGAGCAGTTCTTC	NA	TRBV20-1	TRBJ2-1	NA
CASSGNPGQGNYGYTF	TGTGCCAGCAGTGGCAATCCGGGACAGGGGAACTATGGCTACACCTTC	many	TRBV6-1	TRBJ1-2	TRBD1
CASSLGTSGYEQFF	TGTGCCAGCAGTTTGGGGACTAGCGGCTATGAGCAGTTCTTC	few	TRBV12-3/TRBV12-4	TRBJ2-1	TRBD2
CASSQGRGGYTEAFF	TGCGCCAGCAGCCAAGGGAGAGGGGGATACACTGAAGCTTTCTTT	NA	TRBV4-1	TRBJ1-1	NA
CASSYSIRQPQHF	TGTGCCAGCAGTTACTCGATCCGTCAGCCCCAGCATTTT	NA	TRBV6-5	TRBJ1-5	NA
CASSDGQGNQPQHF	TGTGCCAGCAGTGATGGGCAGGGCAATCAGCCCCAGCATTTT	few	TRBV6-1	TRBJ1-5	NA
CASSQVRGNTIYF	TGCGCCAGCAGCCAAGTTCGGGGAAACACCATATATTTT	NA	TRBV4-1	TRBJ1-3	NA
CASSLWGLSMGTQYF	TGTGCCAGCAGCCTATGGGGACTTAGCATGGGGACCCAGTACTTC	NA	TRBV7-8	TRBJ2-5	NA
CASSYSGRASYEQYF	TGTGCCAGCAGTTATAGCGGGAGGGCCTCGTACGAGCAGTACTTC	few	TRBV6-2/TRBV6-3	TRBJ2-7	TRBD2
CATSEKPTGELFF	TGTGCCACCAGTGAGAAACCGACCGGGGAGCTGTTTTTT	NA	TRBV24-1	TRBJ2-2	NA
CASSFTGEQPQHF	TGTGCCAGCAGCTTTACAGGGGAACAGCCCCAGCATTTT	many	TRBV7-2	TRBJ1-5	TRBD1